This section outlines one TCR beta chain sequence together with its context. Its target is unknown. Time point described: week 5, during vaccination. Every vaccine dose comprised 300 ug of mutant IDH1 20-mer peptide plus topical imiquimod. Each donor presented with a new WHO grade 3 or 4 astrocytoma that tested IDH1-mutant and showed ATRX loss. This entry comes from a study of a mutant IDH1 vaccine in newly diagnosed glioma. Study in general: Weeks 1, 3, 5, 7, 11, 15, 19 and 23 were when patients received their eight vaccinations. Study-level points and caveats: The study observed vaccine-induced immune responses in approximately 93% of patients.

Germline CDR1 is MGHDK and CDR2 is SYGVNS. V lost 2 bases, J lost 4 bases, and 5 bases stayed unmatched. The CDR3 length is 16 residues. Clones were read by immunoSEQ multiplex PCR, and TCRdb kept only the in-frame ones, dropping some. The sample shows 70,000 to 100,000 clones, around nine tenths of them seen only once. The sequencing here drew on PBMCs, taken from a glioma patient whose treatment included an IDH1 peptide vaccine. The source of this sequence is a woman in her forties or fifties with glioma. The rearrangement joins TRBV25-1 to TRBJ2-7, with 13 bases identical to TRBD2. The CDR3 region has the DNA TGTGCCAGCAGTGAACTCGGGACTAGCGGGATATACGAGCAGTACTTC. It specifies CASSELGTSGIYEQYF.